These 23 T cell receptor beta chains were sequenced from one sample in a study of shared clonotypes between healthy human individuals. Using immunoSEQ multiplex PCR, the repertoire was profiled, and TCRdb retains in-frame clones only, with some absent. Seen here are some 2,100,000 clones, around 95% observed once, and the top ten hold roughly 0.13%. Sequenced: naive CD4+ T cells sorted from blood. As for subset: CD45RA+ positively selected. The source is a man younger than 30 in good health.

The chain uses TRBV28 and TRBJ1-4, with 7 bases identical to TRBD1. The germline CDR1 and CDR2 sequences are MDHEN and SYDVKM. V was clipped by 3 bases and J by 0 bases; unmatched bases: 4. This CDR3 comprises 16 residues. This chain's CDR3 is CASSLPQGATNEKLFF. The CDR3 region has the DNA TGTGCCAGCAGTTTGCCTCAGGGGGCAACTAATGAAAAACTGTTTTTT.

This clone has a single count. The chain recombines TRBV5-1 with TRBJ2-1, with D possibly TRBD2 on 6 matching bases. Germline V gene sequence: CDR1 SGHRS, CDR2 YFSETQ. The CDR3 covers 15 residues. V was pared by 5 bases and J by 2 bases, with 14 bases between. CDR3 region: CASRTGTGPYNEQFF. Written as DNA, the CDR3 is TGCGCCAGCAGAACCGGGACTGGACCCTACAATGAGCAGTTCTTC.

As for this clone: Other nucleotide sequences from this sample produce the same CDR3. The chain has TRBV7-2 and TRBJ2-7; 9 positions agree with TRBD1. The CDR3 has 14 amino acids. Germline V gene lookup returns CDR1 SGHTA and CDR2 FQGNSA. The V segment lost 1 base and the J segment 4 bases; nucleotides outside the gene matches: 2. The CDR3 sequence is CASSLDRGLYEQYF. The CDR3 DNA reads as TGTGCCAGCAGCTTAGACAGGGGGCTGTACGAGCAGTACTTC.

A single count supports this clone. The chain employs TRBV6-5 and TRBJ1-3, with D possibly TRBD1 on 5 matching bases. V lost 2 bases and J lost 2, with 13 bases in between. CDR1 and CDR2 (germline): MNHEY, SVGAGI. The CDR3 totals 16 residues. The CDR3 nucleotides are TGTGCCAGCAGTTACGATGGGGGGATAGCTGGAAACACCATATATTTT. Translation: CASSYDGGIAGNTIYF.

CDR3 residues: CASSLEGLAGAYF. The CDR3 coding sequence is TGTGCCAGCAGCTTAGAAGGACTTGCTGGGGCCTACTTC. The chain has TRBV7-2 and TRBJ2-5; either TRBD1 or TRBD2 may supply D (5 bases each). Trimming removed 1 base from V and 14 bases from J, with 17 bases in between. This CDR3 region has 13 residues. Germline CDR1 reads SGHTA; CDR2 reads FQGNSA.

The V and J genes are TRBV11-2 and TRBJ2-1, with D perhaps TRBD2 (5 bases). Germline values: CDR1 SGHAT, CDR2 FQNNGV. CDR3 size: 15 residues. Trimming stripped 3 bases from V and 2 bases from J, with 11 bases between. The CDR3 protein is CASSFTGFPYNEQFF. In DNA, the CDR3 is TGTGCCAGCAGCTTTACGGGATTCCCCTACAATGAGCAGTTCTTC. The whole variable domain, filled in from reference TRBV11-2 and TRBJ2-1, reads EAGVAQSPRYKIIEKRQSVAFWCNPISGHATLYWYQQILGQGPKLLIQFQNNGVVDDSQLPKDRFSAERLKGVDSTLKIQPAKLEDSAVYLCASSFTGFPYNEQFFGPGTRLTVL.

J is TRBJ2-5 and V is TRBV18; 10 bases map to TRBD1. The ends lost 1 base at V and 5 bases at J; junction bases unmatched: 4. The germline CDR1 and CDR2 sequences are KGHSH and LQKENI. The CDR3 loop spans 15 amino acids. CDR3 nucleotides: TGTGCCAGCTCACCACGACAGGGGGCGTGGGAGACCCAGTACTTC. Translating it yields CASSPRQGAWETQYF.

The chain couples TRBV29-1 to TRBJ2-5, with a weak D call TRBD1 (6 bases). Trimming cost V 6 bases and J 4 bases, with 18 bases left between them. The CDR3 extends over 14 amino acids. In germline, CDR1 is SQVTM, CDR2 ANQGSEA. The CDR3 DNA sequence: TGCAGCGTGGGGGCCAGGGTCCGGCCAGAGACCCAGTACTTC. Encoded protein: CSVGARVRPETQYF.

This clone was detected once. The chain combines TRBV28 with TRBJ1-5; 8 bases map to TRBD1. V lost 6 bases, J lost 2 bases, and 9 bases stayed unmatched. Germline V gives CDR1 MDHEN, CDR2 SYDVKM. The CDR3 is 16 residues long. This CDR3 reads CASSSGPGGGNQPQHF. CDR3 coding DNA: TGTGCCAGCAGCTCGGGACCAGGGGGCGGCAATCAGCCCCAGCATTTT.

For the CDR3, the DNA is TGTGCCAGCAGTTACTCAGCAGCCCGGGGTTACGAGCAGTACTTC. This translates into CASSYSAARGYEQYF. The chain recombines TRBV6-5 with TRBJ2-7; D is perhaps TRBD2 (5 bases). Germline V lookup: CDR1 MNHEY, CDR2 SVGAGI. The CDR3 consists of 15 residues. Trimming pared 0 bases from V and 4 bases from J, leaving 13 bases between.

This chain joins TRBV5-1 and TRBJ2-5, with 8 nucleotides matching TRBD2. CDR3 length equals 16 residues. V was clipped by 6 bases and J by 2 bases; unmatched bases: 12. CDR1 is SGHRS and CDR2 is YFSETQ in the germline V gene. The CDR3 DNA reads TGCGCCAGCACGTCGCGCGGGGGGATCGTACAAGAGACCCAGTACTTC. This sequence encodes CASTSRGGIVQETQYF.

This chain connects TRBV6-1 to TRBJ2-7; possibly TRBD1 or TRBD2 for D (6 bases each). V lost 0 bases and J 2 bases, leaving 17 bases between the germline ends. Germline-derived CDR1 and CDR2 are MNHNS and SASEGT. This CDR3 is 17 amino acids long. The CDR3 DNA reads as TGTGCCAGCAGTGAAGCCCCGGGGGCCACCAGGGCCTACGAGCAGTACTTC. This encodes CASSEAPGATRAYEQYF.

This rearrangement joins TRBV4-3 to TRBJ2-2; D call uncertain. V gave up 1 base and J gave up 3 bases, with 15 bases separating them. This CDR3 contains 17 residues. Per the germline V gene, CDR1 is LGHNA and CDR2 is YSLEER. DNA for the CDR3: TGCGCCAGCAGCCAAGGAGCAGGATCTTTTTACACCGGGGAGCTGTTTTTT. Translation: CASSQGAGSFYTGELFF.

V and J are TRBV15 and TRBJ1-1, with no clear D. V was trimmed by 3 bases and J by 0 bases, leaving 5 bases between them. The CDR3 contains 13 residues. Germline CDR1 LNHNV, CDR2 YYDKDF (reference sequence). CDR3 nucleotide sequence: TGTGCCACCAGCAGCAGCTTGAACACTGAAGCTTTCTTT. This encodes CATSSSLNTEAFF.

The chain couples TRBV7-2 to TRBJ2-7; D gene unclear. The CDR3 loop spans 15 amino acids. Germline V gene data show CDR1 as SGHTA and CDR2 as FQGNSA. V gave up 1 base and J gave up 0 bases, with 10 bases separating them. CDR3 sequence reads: CASSLEVLSSYEQYF. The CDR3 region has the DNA TGTGCCAGCAGCTTAGAAGTTCTCAGCTCCTACGAGCAGTACTTC.

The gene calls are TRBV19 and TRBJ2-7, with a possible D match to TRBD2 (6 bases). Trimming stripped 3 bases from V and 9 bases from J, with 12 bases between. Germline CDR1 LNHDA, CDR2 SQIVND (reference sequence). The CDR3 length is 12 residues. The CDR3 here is CASSISGEGQYF. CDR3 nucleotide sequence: TGTGCCAGTAGTATTTCGGGAGAAGGGCAGTACTTC.

In DNA, the CDR3 is TGTGCCAGCAGTGAATCCGGACAGGGCGCGGGAAACACCATATATTTT. Encoded protein: CASSESGQGAGNTIYF. V usage is TRBV2 and J usage is TRBJ1-3; 8 bases line up with TRBD1. The CDR3 is 16 amino acids. Trimming at V came to 2 bases and at J to 4 bases, leaving 7 bases not matched to a gene. The V gene's germline CDR1 is SNHLY and CDR2 FYNNEI.

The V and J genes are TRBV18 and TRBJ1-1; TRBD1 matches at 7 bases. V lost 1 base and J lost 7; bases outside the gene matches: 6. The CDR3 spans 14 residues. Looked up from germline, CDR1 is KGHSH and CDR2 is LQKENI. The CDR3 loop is CASSPRWDSYEAFF. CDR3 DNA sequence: TGTGCCAGCTCACCACGTTGGGACAGTTATGAAGCTTTCTTT.

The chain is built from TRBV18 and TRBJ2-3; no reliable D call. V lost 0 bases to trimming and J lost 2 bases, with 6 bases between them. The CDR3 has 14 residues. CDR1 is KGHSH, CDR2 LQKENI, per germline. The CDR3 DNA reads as TGTGCCAGCTCACCACCTGCTCTCACAGATACGCAGTATTTT. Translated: CASSPPALTDTQYF.

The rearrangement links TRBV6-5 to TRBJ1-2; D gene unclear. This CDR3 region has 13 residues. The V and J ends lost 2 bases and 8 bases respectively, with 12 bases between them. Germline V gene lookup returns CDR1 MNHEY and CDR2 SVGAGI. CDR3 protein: CASSYPGGGGYTF. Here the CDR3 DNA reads TGTGCCAGCAGTTACCCCGGAGGCGGAGGCTACACCTTC.

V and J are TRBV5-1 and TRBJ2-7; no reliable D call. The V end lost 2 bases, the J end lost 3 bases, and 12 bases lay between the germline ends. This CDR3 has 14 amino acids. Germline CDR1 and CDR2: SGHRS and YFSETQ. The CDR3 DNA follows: TGCGCCAGCAGCTTAGGGTCAGGTTTCTACGAGCAGTACTTC. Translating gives CASSLGSGFYEQYF.

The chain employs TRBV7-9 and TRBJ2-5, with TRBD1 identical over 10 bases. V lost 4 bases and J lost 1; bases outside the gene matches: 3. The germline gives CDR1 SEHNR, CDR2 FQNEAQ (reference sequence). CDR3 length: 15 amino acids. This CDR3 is CASSSRDRGQETQYF. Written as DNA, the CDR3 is TGTGCCAGCAGCTCGCGGGACAGGGGCCAAGAGACCCAGTACTTC.

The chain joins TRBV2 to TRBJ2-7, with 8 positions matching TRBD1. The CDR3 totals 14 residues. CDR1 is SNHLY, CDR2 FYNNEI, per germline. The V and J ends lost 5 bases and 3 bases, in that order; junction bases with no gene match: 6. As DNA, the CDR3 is TGTGCCAGCAGTCCAGGGGGCGTTCGCTACGAGCAGTACTTC. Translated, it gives CASSPGGVRYEQYF.